This T cell receptor beta chain was observed in a study of identical twins. Study conclusions and caveats: Less excess twin sharing appeared in beta out-of-frame sequences. Memory repertoires showed no such pattern, whereas abundant cord blood beta clonotypes carried fewer insertions.

Points on this clonotype: Its cognate antigen is unknown.

It was template switching that added a universal primer site, and there were unique molecular identifiers on the cDNA. TCRdb re-called the 5' RACE reads through MiXCR, storing one row per CDR3 protein. In the table there are 750,000 to 950,000 distinct CDR3 sequences, 9% to 15% of which are singletons. These same data were also listed under a study on yellow fever vaccine responses in identical twins. That investigation notes: Twins showed a vaccine T cell response that reportedly seemed partly convergent, partly personalized.

Sample: PBMCs. The sequence was collected from a woman under 30 in good health.

For the CDR3, the DNA is TGTGCCCACGGTCGGGGCACTGAAGCTTTCTTT. It specifies CAHGRGTEAFF. J is TRBJ1-1 and V is TRBV5-4; D gene unclear. CDR3 length: 11 residues. Germline CDR1 reads SGHNT; CDR2 reads YYREEE (reference sequence). V lost 10 bases, J lost 4 bases, and 11 bases lay in between. The entire variable domain, with the rest obtained from reference TRBV5-4 and TRBJ1-1, is as follows: ETGVTQSPTHLIKTRGQQVTLRCSSQSGHNTVSWYQQALGQGPQFIFQYYREEENGRGNFPPRFSGLQFPNYSSELNVNALELDDSALYLCAHGRGTEAFFGQGTRLTVV.